The present TCR beta chain was sequenced within a study of blood T cell repertoires in COVID-19. Whole-study context: COVID-19 samples from acute and convalescent phases originated in the United States, Italy and Spain. T cells, B-cell-depleted T cells, or PBMCs provided the cDNA or gDNA that served as material.

This clone was counted a few times. In the original processing: For nucleated cells, counts were estimated from reference gene primer amplification. Profiling relied on immunoSEQ multiplex PCR, and the TCRdb table lists in-frame clones only, not all of them. V and J calls and clone size are those listed in that table; D and trimming were worked out from the DNA. The sample lists more than 100,000 clones; 65% to 80% were seen once. The germline V gene encodes CDR1 ENHRY and CDR2 SYGVKD. V shed 3 bases, J shed 8 bases, and the junction held 3 bases outside the gene matches. The CDR3 loop spans 12 amino acids.

The gene calls are TRBV10-3 and TRBJ1-2; 7 bases agree with TRBD1. The sequence came from a human donor with acute or convalescent COVID-19. The donor label of this sample is uncertain. Sequenced material: peripheral blood. The DNA of the CDR3 is TGTGCCATCAGTGACAGGGGGTTAGGCTACACCTTC. Encoded protein: CAISDRGLGYTF.